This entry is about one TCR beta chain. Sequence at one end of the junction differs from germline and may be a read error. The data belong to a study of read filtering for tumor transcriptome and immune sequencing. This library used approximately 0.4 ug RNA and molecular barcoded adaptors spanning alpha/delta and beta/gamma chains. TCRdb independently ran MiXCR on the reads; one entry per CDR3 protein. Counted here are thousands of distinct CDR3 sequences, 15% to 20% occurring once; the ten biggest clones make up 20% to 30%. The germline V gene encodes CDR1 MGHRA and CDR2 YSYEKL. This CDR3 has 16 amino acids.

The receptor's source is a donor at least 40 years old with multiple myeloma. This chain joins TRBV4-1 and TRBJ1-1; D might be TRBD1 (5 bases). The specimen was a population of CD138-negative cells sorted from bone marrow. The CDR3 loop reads CASGQDTYRLNTEAFF. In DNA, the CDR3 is TGCGCCAGCGGCCAAGATACCTACAGGCTCAACACTGAAGCTTTCTTC.